This T cell receptor beta chain was captured by sequencing in a study of blood T cell repertoires in COVID-19. Only in-frame clones appear in the TCRdb table, and some are missing; sequencing was by immunoSEQ multiplex PCR. There are a few hundred thousand clones in the sample; 91% occur only once, and more than 1% lies in the top ten. Across 20 to 25 US areas, participants ranged in age from roughly 18 to 95 years. Unmatched junction bases numbered 12, after V lost 2 bases and J lost 5 bases. CDR1 SGHRS and CDR2 YFSETQ come from the germline V gene. There are 16 residues in the CDR3. What was sequenced was PBMCs or T cells enriched from blood (not recorded which). V is TRBV5-1 and J is TRBJ2-5; 7 positions agree with TRBD1. The clonotype originates from a human donor in a cohort exposed to, infected with or recovered from COVID-19 (not recorded which). The donor label of this sample is uncertain. This CDR3 is CASSLGQVPPPETQYF. The CDR3 nucleotides read TGCGCCAGCAGCTTAGGACAGGTCCCACCACCTGAGACCCAGTACTTC.